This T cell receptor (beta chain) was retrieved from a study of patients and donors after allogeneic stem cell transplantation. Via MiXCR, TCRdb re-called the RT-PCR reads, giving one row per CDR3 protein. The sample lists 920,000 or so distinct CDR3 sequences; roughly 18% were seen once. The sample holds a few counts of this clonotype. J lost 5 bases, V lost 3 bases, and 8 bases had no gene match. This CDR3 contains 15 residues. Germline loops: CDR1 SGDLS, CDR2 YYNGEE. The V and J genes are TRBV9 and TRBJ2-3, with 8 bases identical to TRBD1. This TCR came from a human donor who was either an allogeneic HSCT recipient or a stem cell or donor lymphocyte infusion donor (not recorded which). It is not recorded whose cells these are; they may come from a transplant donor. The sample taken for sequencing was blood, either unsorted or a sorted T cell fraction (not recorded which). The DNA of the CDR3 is TGTGCCAGCAGCGCCCCCGGGACAGGAGTAGATACGCAGTATTTT. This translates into CASSAPGTGVDTQYF.